A selection of T cell receptor beta chains follows, all from one sample in a study of shared clonotypes between healthy human individuals. Some clones are missing from TCRdb's copy, which holds only in-frame ones; the method was immunoSEQ multiplex PCR. The sample contains roughly 2 million clones, almost 96% of which appear only once. Input material: naive CD4+ T cells sorted from blood. The receptors originated from a man in his late teens or twenties in good health. Both conserved end residues are part of each CDR3. The D gene is left open where the match is weak. A clone size is listed for some rows: how often the clone was seen (once, few, many), or a class if it is expanded.

d_call j_call clone_size v_call cdr3_aa cdr3_nt
- TRBJ2-7 - TRBV5-6 CASSLSFYEQYF TGTGCCAGCAGCTTATCCTTCTACGAGCAGTACTTC
- TRBJ2-7 - TRBV10-3 CAISESGAGGYEQYF TGTGCCATCAGTGAGTCTGGGGCAGGAGGCTACGAGCAGTACTTC
TRBD1 TRBJ2-3 - TRBV11-2 CASSPGGPGTDTQYF TGTGCCAGCAGCCCAGGGGGCCCTGGCACAGATACGCAGTATTTT
TRBD1 TRBJ1-5 few TRBV7-9 CASSPDRDGNQPQHF TGTGCCAGCAGCCCTGACAGGGATGGCAATCAGCCCCAGCATTTT
- TRBJ1-2 - TRBV5-1 CASSPPGSLFYGYTF TGCGCCAGCAGCCCCCCTGGCAGTCTCTTCTATGGCTACACCTTC
TRBD1 TRBJ2-7 - TRBV7-2 CASSYDRQGVAYEQYF TGTGCCAGCAGCTATGACAGACAGGGGGTGGCCTACGAGCAGTACTTC
TRBD2 TRBJ2-1 - TRBV4-3 CASSGTSGFLSSYNEQFF TGCGCCAGCTCCGGGACTAGCGGGTTCCTTAGCTCCTACAATGAGCAGTTCTTC
- TRBJ1-1 - TRBV29-1 CSVGKQLNTEAFF TGCAGCGTTGGGAAACAGCTGAACACTGAAGCTTTCTTT
- TRBJ1-1 - TRBV7-7 CASSLGRQNTEAFF TGTGCTAGCAGCTTAGGGCGCCAGAACACTGAAGCTTTCTTT
- TRBJ2-3 - TRBV15 CATSRDILGGNTDTQYF TGTGCCACCAGCAGAGATATTCTTGGCGGGAACACAGATACGCAGTATTTT
TRBD1 TRBJ1-2 - TRBV30 CAFSRGQGPYGYTF TGTGCCTTTTCCAGGGGACAGGGGCCCTATGGCTACACCTTC
- TRBJ1-1 - TRBV5-4 CASSQDLANTEAFF TGCGCCAGCAGCCAAGATCTAGCGAACACTGAAGCTTTCTTT
TRBD1 TRBJ1-2 - TRBV28 CASSPGTGGLNYGYTF TGTGCCAGCAGCCCCGGGACAGGGGGCCTGAACTATGGCTACACCTTC
TRBD2 TRBJ2-4 - TRBV4-2 CASSQAGTSVNIQYF TGTGCCAGCAGCCAAGCGGGGACTAGCGTTAACATTCAGTACTTC
- TRBJ1-6 - TRBV10-1 CASRQDYNSPLHF TGCGCCAGCAGGCAGGATTATAATTCACCCCTCCACTTT
TRBD1 TRBJ2-2 - TRBV4-2 CASSQGLGQEGGELFF TGTGCCAGCAGCCAAGGTTTGGGACAGGAAGGCGGGGAGCTGTTTTTT
- TRBJ2-3 - TRBV4-1 CASSQDLGDTQYF TGCGCCAGCAGCCAAGATCTGGGGGATACGCAGTATTTT
- TRBJ1-2 few TRBV12-5 CASGLEVTGTLLF TGTGCTAGTGGTTTGGAAGTTACAGGGACGCTGCTCTTC
- TRBJ1-6 - TRBV29-1 CSVRGQDNSPLHF TGCAGCGTGAGAGGGCAGGACAATTCACCCCTCCACTTT
- TRBJ1-1 - TRBV11-2 CASSSSGTLNTEAFF TGTGCCAGCAGCTCGTCCGGGACACTGAACACTGAAGCTTTCTTT
- TRBJ2-5 - TRBV29-1 CSVLTPAETQYF TGCAGCGTCTTGACCCCCGCGGAGACCCAGTACTTC
- TRBJ1-2 - TRBV19 CASSPGSIGLGYTF TGTGCCAGTAGTCCAGGGTCTATCGGCCTCGGCTACACCTTC
TRBD2 TRBJ2-4 - TRBV6-1 CASSEEGGAKNIQYF TGTGCCAGCAGTGAAGAGGGAGGGGCGAAAAACATTCAGTACTTC
TRBD2 TRBJ2-3 - TRBV10-1 CASSVSGRTTDTQYF TGCGCCAGCAGTGTTAGCGGGAGAACGACAGATACGCAGTATTTT
TRBD1 TRBJ2-3 - TRBV5-4 CASSPGQGITDTQYF TGTGCCAGCAGCCCGGGACAGGGGATCACAGATACGCAGTATTTT
- TRBJ2-7 - TRBV27 CASSPGHNSYEQYF TGTGCCAGCAGTCCGGGACACAACTCCTACGAGCAGTACTTC
- TRBJ2-6 - TRBV9 CASSVGGSGANVLTF TGTGCCAGCAGCGTAGGGGGATCCGGGGCCAACGTCCTGACTTTC